This record covers a single TCR beta chain. This entry comes from a study of T cell changes during pregnancy in multiple sclerosis. Method: immunoSEQ multiplex PCR; TCRdb's copy keeps in-frame clones and lacks some. Among 65,000 to 80,000 clones listed, approximately 94% were seen once. Per the germline V gene, CDR1 is SGHRS and CDR2 is YFSETQ. The ends lost 6 bases at V and 7 bases at J; junction bases unmatched: 8. The CDR3 runs 14 residues. The chain combines TRBV5-1 with TRBJ2-1; 9 positions agree with TRBD2. This specimen consisted of CD4+ T cells from peripheral blood mononuclear cells, obtained before pregnancy. This TCR came from a female donor with multiple sclerosis, enrolled in a pregnancy study. CDR3 loop: CASTSGISINEQFF. CDR3 in DNA: TGCGCCAGCACTAGCGGGATTAGTATAAATGAGCAGTTCTTC.